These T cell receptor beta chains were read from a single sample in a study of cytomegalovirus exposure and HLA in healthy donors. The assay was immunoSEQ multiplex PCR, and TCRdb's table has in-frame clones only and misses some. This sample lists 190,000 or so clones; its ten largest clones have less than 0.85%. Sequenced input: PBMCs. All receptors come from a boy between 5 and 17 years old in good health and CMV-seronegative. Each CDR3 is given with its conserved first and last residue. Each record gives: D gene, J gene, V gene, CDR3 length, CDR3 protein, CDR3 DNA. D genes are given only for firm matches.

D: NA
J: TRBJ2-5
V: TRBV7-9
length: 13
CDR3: CASSPDSTESQYF
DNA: TGTGCCAGCAGCCCGGACTCCACGGAGAGCCAGTACTTC

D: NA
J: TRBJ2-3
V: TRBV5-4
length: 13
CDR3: CASSSRTADTQYF
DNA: TGTGCCAGCAGCTCTCGGACTGCCGATACGCAGTATTTT

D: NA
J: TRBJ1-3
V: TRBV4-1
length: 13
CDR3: CASSQLTGNTIYF
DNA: TGCGCCAGCAGCCAGTTAACAGGAAACACCATATATTTT

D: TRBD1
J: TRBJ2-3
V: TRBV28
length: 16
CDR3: CASSNIGTGITDTQYF
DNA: TGTGCCAGCAGCAATATCGGGACAGGAATCACAGATACGCAGTATTTT

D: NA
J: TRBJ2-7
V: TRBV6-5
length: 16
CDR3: CASSYSISTGENEQYF
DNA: TGTGCCAGCAGTTACTCGATCTCGACAGGTGAAAACGAGCAGTACTTC

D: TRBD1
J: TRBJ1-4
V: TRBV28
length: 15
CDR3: CASSDRGQFDEKLFF
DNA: TGTGCCAGCAGCGACAGGGGGCAATTTGATGAAAAACTGTTTTTT

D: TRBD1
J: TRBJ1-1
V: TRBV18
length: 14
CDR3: CASSPDRVSTEAFF
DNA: TGTGCCAGCTCACCGGACAGGGTTAGCACTGAAGCTTTCTTT

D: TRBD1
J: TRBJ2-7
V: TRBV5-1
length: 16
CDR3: CASSLDGRGLSYEQYF
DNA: TGCGCCAGCAGCTTGGATGGTAGGGGGCTCTCCTACGAGCAGTACTTC

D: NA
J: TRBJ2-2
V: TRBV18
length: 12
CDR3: CASSREAGELFF
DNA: TGTGCCAGCTCACGCGAGGCCGGGGAGCTGTTTTTT

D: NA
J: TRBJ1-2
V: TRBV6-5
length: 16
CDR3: CASSYSSSRIYYGYTF
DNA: TGTGCCAGCAGTTACTCGTCATCCAGAATATACTATGGCTACACCTTC

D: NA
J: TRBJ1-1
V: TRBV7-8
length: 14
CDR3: CASSLGGGPTEAFF
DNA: TGTGCCAGCAGCTTGGGCGGGGGACCCACTGAAGCTTTCTTT

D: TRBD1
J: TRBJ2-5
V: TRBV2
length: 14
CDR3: CASSDGQGGETQYF
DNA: TGTGCCAGCAGTGACGGACAGGGTGGAGAGACCCAGTACTTC

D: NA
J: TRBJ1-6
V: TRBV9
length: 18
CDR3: CASSVGRGRSTYNSPLHF
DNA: TGTGCCAGCAGCGTAGGGAGGGGCCGGAGCACCTATAATTCACCCCTCCACTTT

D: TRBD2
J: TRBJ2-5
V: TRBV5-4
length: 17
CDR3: CASSLGASGANQETQYF
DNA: TGTGCCAGCAGCTTGGGGGCCAGCGGGGCCAACCAAGAGACCCAGTACTTC

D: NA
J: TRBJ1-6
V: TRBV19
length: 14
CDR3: CASSTRGEDSPLHF
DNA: TGTGCCAGTAGTACCAGGGGTGAAGATTCACCCCTCCACTTT